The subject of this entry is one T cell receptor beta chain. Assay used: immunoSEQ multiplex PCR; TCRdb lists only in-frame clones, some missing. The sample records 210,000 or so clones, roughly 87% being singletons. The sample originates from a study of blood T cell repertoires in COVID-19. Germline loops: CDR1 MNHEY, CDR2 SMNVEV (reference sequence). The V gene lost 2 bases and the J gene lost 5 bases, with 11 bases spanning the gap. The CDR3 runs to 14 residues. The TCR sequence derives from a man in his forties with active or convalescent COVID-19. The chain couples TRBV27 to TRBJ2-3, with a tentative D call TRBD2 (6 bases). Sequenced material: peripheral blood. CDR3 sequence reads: CASSLTSLIDTQYF. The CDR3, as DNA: TGTGCCAGCAGTTTAACTAGCTTAATAGATACGCAGTATTTT.